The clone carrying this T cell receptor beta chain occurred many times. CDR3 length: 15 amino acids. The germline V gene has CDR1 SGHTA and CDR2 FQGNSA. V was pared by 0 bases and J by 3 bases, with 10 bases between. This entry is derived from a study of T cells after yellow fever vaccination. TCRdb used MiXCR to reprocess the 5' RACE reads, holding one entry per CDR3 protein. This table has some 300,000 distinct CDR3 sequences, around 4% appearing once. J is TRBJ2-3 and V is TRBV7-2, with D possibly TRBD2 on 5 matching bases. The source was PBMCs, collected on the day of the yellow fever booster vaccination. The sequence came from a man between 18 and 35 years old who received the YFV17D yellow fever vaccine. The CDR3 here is CASSLARRGTDTQYF. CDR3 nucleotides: TGTGCCAGCAGCTTAGCGCGCCGGGGTACAGATACGCAGTATTTT.